The clone carrying this TCR beta chain has at least ten counts. Authors' processing steps: The assay estimated nucleated cells by amplifying reference gene primers. Some clones are missing from TCRdb's copy, which holds only in-frame ones; the method was immunoSEQ multiplex PCR. V, J and clone size are those of that table, while D and trimming were read from the DNA. The sample lists 200,000 to 250,000 clones, 85% to 90% occurring once. The data were taken from a study of blood T cell repertoires in COVID-19. On the study more broadly: The United States, Italy and Spain supplied acute and convalescent COVID-19 samples.

V dropped 0 bases and J dropped 4; count of bases not matched to a gene: 7. The CDR3 consists of 16 residues. Germline V gene data show CDR1 as SGDLS and CDR2 as YYNGEE. The J gene is TRBJ2-1, the V gene TRBV9; 7 positions agree with TRBD2. The receptor comes from a man aged 50 to 60 with acute or convalescent COVID-19. The specimen was peripheral blood. CDR3 amino acids: CASSVGGAGVYNEQFF. In DNA, the CDR3 is TGTGCCAGCAGCGTAGGAGGGGCGGGGGTATACAATGAGCAGTTCTTC.